The clone carrying this T cell receptor (beta chain) was found a few times. The sample belongs to a study of blood T cell repertoires in COVID-19. After removal of 6 bases from V and 2 bases from J, the junction contained 3 bases not matched to a gene. The CDR3 extends over 13 amino acids. Germline-derived CDR1 and CDR2 are SGHTA and FQGTGA. Sequencing was performed with immunoSEQ multiplex PCR; in TCRdb, only in-frame clones are kept and a portion is missing. This table has fewer than 500,000 clones, over 75% appearing once. Sequenced sample: PBMCs or T cells enriched from blood (not recorded which). The origin of this receptor is a woman aged 25 to 39 with acute COVID-19. The chain has TRBV7-3 and TRBJ2-7, with TRBD2 identical over 8 bases. Here the CDR3 reads CASSSGAPYEQYF. CDR3 coding DNA: TGTGCCAGCAGTAGCGGGGCCCCCTACGAGCAGTACTTC. The variable domain in full, completed from reference TRBV7-3 and TRBJ2-7, reads GAGVSQTPSNKVTEKGKYVELRCDPISGHTALYWYRQSLGQGPEFLIYFQGTGAADDSGLPNDRFFAVRPEGSVSTLKIQRTERGDSAVYLCASSSGAPYEQYFGPGTRLTVT.